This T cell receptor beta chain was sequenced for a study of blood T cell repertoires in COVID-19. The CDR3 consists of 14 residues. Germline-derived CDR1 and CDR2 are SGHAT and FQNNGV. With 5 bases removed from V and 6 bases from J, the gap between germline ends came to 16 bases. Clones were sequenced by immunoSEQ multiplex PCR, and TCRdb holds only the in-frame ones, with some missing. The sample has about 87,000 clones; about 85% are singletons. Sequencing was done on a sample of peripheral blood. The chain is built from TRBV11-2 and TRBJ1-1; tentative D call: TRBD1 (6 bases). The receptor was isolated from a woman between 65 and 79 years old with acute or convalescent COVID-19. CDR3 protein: CASSPLDRRAEAFF. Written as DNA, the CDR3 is TGTGCCAGCAGCCCCCTTGACAGGAGAGCTGAAGCTTTCTTT.